Below, 31 T cell receptor beta chains from the same sample are listed, as sequenced in a study of cytomegalovirus exposure and HLA in healthy donors (TCRdb year 2017). The library was generated by the immunoSEQ multiplex PCR assay. A mixture of 60 forward primers for TCR Vbeta segments and 13 reverse primers for TCR Jbeta segments was used in the multiplex PCR. As stored in TCRdb, this immuneACCESS dataset retains in-frame rearrangements with V and J assigned. A fraction of the clones does not appear; measured against another copy, unresolved V genes explain less than half of the discrepancy, and the remainder lacks a known reason. Here the sample has 90,000 to 120,000 clones; 60% to 85% occur a single time. The ten largest make up around 5.1% of the sample. Sequenced input: PBMCs. The receptors were sampled from a female donor in good health and CMV-seropositive.

In the case of this clone: This same CDR3 is encoded by further DNA sequences in the sample. V and J are TRBV30 and TRBJ1-5; D is unclear. The CDR3 has 12 residues. V was shortened by 3 bases and J by 4 bases, with 7 bases between the two germline ends. Germline V gives CDR1 GTSNPN, CDR2 SVGIG (reference sequence). The CDR3 DNA is TGTGCCTGGAGCGTTCTGAATCAGCCCCAGCATTTT. Translating it yields CAWSVLNQPQHF.

CDR3 nucleotides: TGTGCCAGCAGCTCCGCTCTGGGGAGGGTCCCGAATGAGCAGTTCTTC. It is translated as CASSSALGRVPNEQFF. The chain combines TRBV7-2 with TRBJ2-1; 7 nucleotides align to TRBD2. CDR1 is SGHTA, CDR2 FQGNSA, per germline. CDR3 size: 16 residues. The junction had 13 bases not matched to a gene; V was cut back by 4 bases and J by 7 bases.

The V gene is TRBV9, the J gene TRBJ1-2; the D gene is possibly TRBD1 (5 bases). V lost 3 bases and J 3 bases, leaving 12 bases between the germline ends. The CDR3 length is 14 residues. CDR1 SGDLS and CDR2 YYNGEE come from the germline V gene. CDR3 in amino acids: CASSAQGLDYGYTF. The CDR3 DNA is TGTGCCAGCAGCGCTCAGGGTCTCGACTATGGCTACACCTTC.

The V and J genes are TRBV2 and TRBJ1-1; maybe TRBD1 (6 bases). The CDR3 runs to 13 residues. Deletions cut 6 bases from V and 9 bases from J, with 17 bases between. The germline V gene encodes CDR1 SNHLY and CDR2 FYNNEI. This CDR3 reads CASRRGGPRKAFF. Here the CDR3 DNA reads TGTGCCAGCAGGAGGGGGGGTCCCCGCAAAGCTTTCTTT.

The chain combines TRBV7-9 with TRBJ1-1, with D perhaps matching TRBD1 (5 bases). This CDR3 spans 13 amino acids. Germline CDR1 reads SEHNR; CDR2 reads FQNEAQ (reference sequence). Trimming took 3 bases from V and 5 from J, leaving 10 bases between them. The CDR3 loop reads CASSLPGSTEAFF. The CDR3 DNA sequence: TGTGCCAGCAGCTTGCCAGGGTCAACTGAAGCTTTCTTT. Drawing the rest from reference TRBV7-9 and TRBJ1-1, the complete variable domain is DTGVSQNPRHKITKRGQNVTFRCDPISEHNRLYWYRQTLGQGPEFLTYFQNEAQLEKSRLLSDRFSAERPKGSFSTLEIQRTEQGDSAMYLCASSLPGSTEAFFGQGTRLTVV.

The chain couples TRBV5-4 to TRBJ2-3; 8 positions match TRBD2. Germline values: CDR1 SGHNT, CDR2 YYREEE (reference sequence). CDR3 length equals 14 residues. Trimming cost V 4 bases and J 1 base; bases outside gene matches: 2. CDR3 DNA: TGTGCCAGCAGCCTGACTAGCGGCACAGATACGCAGTATTTT. This gives the protein CASSLTSGTDTQYF.

The chain has TRBV6-5 and TRBJ1-2, with a tentative D call TRBD1 (6 bases). Germline V gene lookup returns CDR1 MNHEY and CDR2 SVGAGI. Trimming took off 0 bases at V and 8 bases at J, with 10 bases between the two ends. The CDR3 has 13 amino acids. The CDR3 reads CASSYSGAGGYTF. The DNA of the CDR3 is TGTGCCAGCAGTTACTCGGGGGCTGGCGGCTACACCTTC.

CDR3 residues: CATSRDRGSNEQFF. The CDR3 DNA is TGTGCCACCAGTAGGGACAGGGGGTCCAATGAGCAGTTCTTC. The chain employs TRBV15 and TRBJ2-1; TRBD1 aligns across 11 bases. The V and J ends lost 6 bases and 6 bases, in that order; junction bases with no gene match: 4. The length of the CDR3 is 14 residues. Per the germline V gene, CDR1 is LNHNV and CDR2 is YYDKDF (reference sequence).

This CDR3 is CASSVISSSYEQYF. CDR3 coding DNA: TGTGCCAGCTCCGTCATCTCGAGCTCCTACGAGCAGTACTTC. V usage is TRBV5-5 and J usage is TRBJ2-7, with no clear D. The CDR3 runs 14 residues. The germline CDR1 and CDR2 sequences are SGHKS and YYEKEE (reference sequence). Trimming cost V 7 bases and J 0 bases, with 14 bases left between them. The full variable domain, its missing parts supplied by reference TRBV5-5 and TRBJ2-7, is DAGVTQSPTHLIKTRGQQVTLRCSPISGHKSVSWYQQVLGQGPQFIFQYYEKEERGRGNFPDRFSARQFPNYSSELNVNALLLGDSALYLCASSVISSSYEQYFGPGTRLTVT.

This clone was seen a few times. The V gene is TRBV18, the J gene TRBJ2-7; the D gene is possibly TRBD2 (6 bases). V lost 3 bases and J 6 bases, leaving 12 bases between the germline ends. CDR3 length: 13 amino acids. The germline V gene has CDR1 KGHSH and CDR2 LQKENI. The CDR3 loop reads CASSPGRWGEQYF. CDR3 DNA: TGTGCCAGCTCACCGGGGAGGTGGGGCGAGCAGTACTTC. The full variable domain, rest sourced from reference TRBV18 and TRBJ2-7, is NAGVMQNPRHLVRRRGQEARLRCSPMKGHSHVYWYRQLPEEGLKFMVYLQKENIIDESGMPKERFSAEFPKEGPSILRIQQVVRGDSAAYFCASSPGRWGEQYFGPGTRLTVT.

The CDR3 DNA reads as TGTGCCAGCAGGCCCTGGACAGGGTCCACCGGGGAGCTGTTTTTT. Its protein is CASRPWTGSTGELFF. V gene TRBV2 combines with J gene TRBJ2-2; 8 bases line up with TRBD1. With V trimmed by 6 bases and J by 4 bases, 7 bases remained unmatched. CDR1 and CDR2 (germline): SNHLY, FYNNEI. CDR3 size: 15 residues.

The rearrangement links TRBV9 to TRBJ2-2, with 8 bases matching TRBD2. Germline V gives CDR1 SGDLS, CDR2 YYNGEE. V dropped 2 bases and J dropped 5; count of bases not matched to a gene: 8. CDR3 length: 16 amino acids. This chain's CDR3 is CASSVPGLDRTGELFF. Here the CDR3 DNA reads TGTGCCAGCAGCGTCCCGGGACTAGATCGTACCGGGGAGCTGTTTTTT.

V usage is TRBV7-9 and J usage is TRBJ2-7, with 7 bases matching TRBD1. Looked up from germline, CDR1 is SEHNR and CDR2 is FQNEAQ (reference sequence). After removal of 5 bases from V and 2 bases from J, the junction contained 12 bases not matched to a gene. There are 16 residues in the CDR3. The CDR3: CASSATGQRIPYEQYF. The CDR3 region has the DNA TGTGCCAGCAGCGCCACGGGACAGCGCATACCCTACGAGCAGTACTTC.

J is TRBJ2-3 and V is TRBV5-4; D is unclear. This CDR3 contains 14 residues. Trimming stripped 0 bases from V and 7 bases from J, with 12 bases between. From germline, CDR1 is SGHNT and CDR2 YYREEE (reference sequence). CDR3 residues: CASSLGPRVNTQYF. As DNA, the CDR3 is TGTGCCAGCAGCTTGGGGCCCCGTGTTAATACGCAGTATTTT.

The chain joins TRBV5-1 to TRBJ2-5; 11 bases map to TRBD2. CDR1 and CDR2 from the germline V gene are SGHRS and YFSETQ. The CDR3 consists of 16 residues. V shed 0 bases and J 4 bases; nucleotides not matched to a gene: 5. As DNA, the CDR3 is TGCGCCAGCAGCTTGGGTTCTAGCGGGGGGAGAGAGACCCAGTACTTC. Translating gives CASSLGSSGGRETQYF.

The V gene is TRBV7-2, the J gene TRBJ2-3; tentatively, D is TRBD1 (6 bases). The germline CDR1 and CDR2 sequences are SGHTA and FQGNSA. This CDR3 contains 14 residues. V lost 5 bases and J lost 11, with 20 bases in between. CDR3 in amino acids: CASSALGRGQMQYF. CDR3 nucleotides: TGTGCCAGCAGCGCCCTTGGCCGGGGACAAATGCAGTATTTT.

The CDR3 is CASSLVSNTGELFF. Here the CDR3 DNA reads TGTGCCAGCAGCTTAGTATCGAACACCGGGGAGCTGTTTTTT. The chain carries TRBV7-6 and TRBJ2-2; D unclear. CDR3 length equals 14 residues. From germline, CDR1 is SGHVS and CDR2 FNYEAQ. V was shortened by 1 base and J by 0 bases, with 3 bases between the two germline ends.

The chain couples TRBV2 to TRBJ2-7; 8 bases fit TRBD1. The CDR3 runs 16 residues. From germline, CDR1 is SNHLY and CDR2 FYNNEI. V lost 5 bases to trimming and J lost 6 bases; unmatched junction nucleotides: 15. The CDR3 is CASSIGQGLKPLEQYF. In DNA, the CDR3 is TGTGCCAGCAGTATCGGACAGGGTTTAAAACCTCTCGAGCAGTACTTC.

The V call is TRBV4-1, the J call TRBJ1-6; 11 nucleotides align to TRBD1. The V gene's germline CDR1 is MGHRA and CDR2 YSYEKL. CDR3 length equals 17 residues. Germline trimming cut 4 bases from V and 7 bases from J; bases unmatched to any gene: 9. CDR3 protein: CASSRIGTGGNNSPLHF. The CDR3 bases are TGCGCCAGCAGCCGAATCGGGACAGGGGGTAACAATTCACCCCTCCACTTT.

The V gene is TRBV6-6, the J gene TRBJ2-5, with D tentatively TRBD2 (7 bases). CDR3 length: 16 amino acids. The V end was cut by 4 bases, the J end by 1 base, with 16 bases between. Germline V lookup: CDR1 MNHNY, CDR2 SVGAGI (reference sequence). CDR3 region: CASSLGGARAQETQYF. CDR3 bases: TGTGCCAGCAGTTTGGGGGGGGCGAGGGCCCAAGAGACCCAGTACTTC.

This chain joins TRBV9 and TRBJ2-1; the D gene is possibly TRBD2 (6 bases). CDR1 SGDLS and CDR2 YYNGEE come from the germline V gene. There are 14 residues in the CDR3. Trimming cost V 5 bases and J 4 bases, with 13 bases left between them. CDR3 residues: CASSRSGRYNEQFF. CDR3 in DNA: TGTGCCAGCAGTCGGTCCGGGAGATACAATGAGCAGTTCTTC.

V and J are TRBV9 and TRBJ2-1; perhaps TRBD2 as D (6 bases). The CDR3 loop spans 14 amino acids. V was clipped by 4 bases and J by 9 bases, with 17 bases between them. Germline V gene lookup returns CDR1 SGDLS and CDR2 YYNGEE. The CDR3 sequence: CASSTDLAMAEQFF. The CDR3 DNA reads as TGTGCCAGCAGCACCGATCTAGCGATGGCTGAGCAGTTCTTC. The variable domain in full, with the rest retrieved from reference TRBV9 and TRBJ2-1, is DSGVTQTPKHLITATGQRVTLRCSPRSGDLSVYWYQQSLDQGLQFLIQYYNGEERAKGNILERFSAQQFPDLHSELNLSSLELGDSALYFCASSTDLAMAEQFFGPGTRLTVL.

The chain links TRBV2 to TRBJ2-2; D possibly corresponds to TRBD2 (7 bases). This CDR3 has 14 residues. Germline V gene data show CDR1 as SNHLY and CDR2 as FYNNEI. The germline V and J ends were trimmed by 7 bases and 3 bases, with 12 bases remaining between them. The DNA of the CDR3 is TGTGCCAGCATAAGAGGGGGGGACACCGGGGAGCTGTTTTTT. It translates to CASIRGGDTGELFF.

This clone came up once. The rearrangement links TRBV6-1 to TRBJ1-1, with D unresolved. Trimming left V 2 bases short and J 5 bases short, with 15 bases between. From germline, CDR1 is MNHNS and CDR2 SASEGT. The CDR3 totals 15 residues. The chain's CDR3 is CASSESRRGRTEAFF. CDR3 bases: TGTGCCAGCAGTGAATCAAGGAGAGGGCGGACTGAAGCTTTCTTT.

This sequence joins TRBV4-3 and TRBJ1-6; maybe TRBD1 (5 bases). CDR1 and CDR2 (germline): LGHNA, YSLEER. Trimming took 0 bases from V and 6 from J, leaving 9 bases between them. The CDR3 runs to 15 residues. The CDR3 loop reads CASSQDGAVNSPLHF. For the CDR3, the DNA is TGCGCCAGCAGCCAAGATGGGGCAGTTAATTCACCCCTCCACTTT.

This sequence joins TRBV9 and TRBJ2-3; 7 bases are a match to TRBD2. Germline CDR1 reads SGDLS; CDR2 reads YYNGEE. The V gene end was trimmed by 2 bases and the J gene end by 3 bases; junction bases not matched to a gene: 9. The CDR3 has 16 residues. Here the CDR3 reads CASSVGDRGRTDTQYF. Written as DNA, the CDR3 is TGTGCCAGCAGCGTGGGTGATCGCGGGAGAACAGATACGCAGTATTTT.

J is TRBJ2-1 and V is TRBV7-3, with D possibly being TRBD2 (6 bases). The CDR3 has 13 amino acids. Trimming stripped 5 bases from V and 12 bases from J, with 17 bases between. Germline loops: CDR1 SGHTA, CDR2 FQGTGA. The CDR3 loop is CASSHGAGTGQFF. CDR3 coding DNA: TGTGCCAGCAGCCACGGGGCCGGGACTGGGCAGTTCTTC.

The V call is TRBV7-2, the J call TRBJ2-4, with 9 bases lining up with TRBD1. The CDR3 totals 15 residues. V shed 0 bases and J 7 bases; nucleotides not matched to a gene: 4. Germline V gene sequence: CDR1 SGHTA, CDR2 FQGNSA. The CDR3 DNA follows: TGTGCCAGCAGCTTAGCCTACAGGGGGCGGAACATTCAGTACTTC. Residues: CASSLAYRGRNIQYF.

The chain recombines TRBV6-6 with TRBJ2-1, with 9 bases matching TRBD1. The CDR3 runs 15 residues. Germline values: CDR1 MNHNY, CDR2 SVGAGI (reference sequence). V lost 7 bases to trimming and J lost 6 bases; unmatched junction nucleotides: 10. The CDR3 bases are TGTGCCAGCATTTTCGACAGGGGGGTGGCCAATGAGCAGTTCTTC. The encoded protein is CASIFDRGVANEQFF.

The chain couples TRBV18 to TRBJ1-1; 7 bases align to TRBD1. With V trimmed by 1 base and J by 4 bases, 6 bases remained unmatched. The CDR3 loop spans 15 amino acids. The germline CDR1 and CDR2 sequences are KGHSH and LQKENI. The CDR3 DNA reads as TGTGCCAGCTCACCACGCGGAGGGGGCGGCACTGAAGCTTTCTTT. It translates to CASSPRGGGGTEAFF.

This chain uses TRBV10-3 with TRBJ2-5, with 8 bases lining up with TRBD1. The CDR3 length is 14 residues. The germline V gene encodes CDR1 ENHRY and CDR2 SYGVKD. V lost 6 bases to trimming and J lost 2 bases; unmatched junction nucleotides: 5. DNA for the CDR3: TGTGCCATCAGCCCCGGGACAGGACAAGAGACCCAGTACTTC. Translation: CAISPGTGQETQYF.